These 23 T cell receptor beta chains share one sample of origin, sequenced in a study of shared clonotypes between healthy human individuals. Clones were read by immunoSEQ multiplex PCR, and TCRdb kept only the in-frame ones, dropping some. The data hold about 680,000 clones, with around 90% observed a single time. Naive CD8 cells lacked CD45RO, underwent positive selection for CCR7 and left out terminally differentiated effector memory CD45RA+ cells. What was sequenced was naive CD8+ T cells sorted from blood. These receptors came from a man younger than 45 in good health.

The chain employs TRBV6-6 and TRBJ1-2, with 7 bases fitting TRBD1. CDR1 MNHNY and CDR2 SVGAGI come from the germline V gene (reference sequence). After removal of 6 bases from V and 4 bases from J, the junction contained 2 bases not matched to a gene. This CDR3 has 12 residues. CDR3 sequence (DNA): TGTGCCAGCAGGCAGGGGGGCTATGGCTACACCTTC. It codes for CASRQGGYGYTF.

J is TRBJ2-3 and V is TRBV19, with D unclear. Trimming removed 3 bases from V and 5 bases from J, with 12 bases in between. From germline, CDR1 is LNHDA and CDR2 SQIVND (reference sequence). The CDR3 covers 14 residues. The CDR3 region is CASSMRSLKDTQYF. For the CDR3, the DNA is TGTGCCAGTAGTATGCGGTCTCTCAAAGATACGCAGTATTTT.

This clone appeared a single time. V is TRBV27 and J is TRBJ1-5; weak D call: TRBD1 (5 bases). CDR3 length: 15 residues. Germline CDR1 reads MNHEY; CDR2 reads SMNVEV (reference sequence). V lost 2 bases to trimming and J lost 4 bases, with 12 bases between them. This chain's CDR3 is CASSLSAGLNQPQHF. CDR3 DNA sequence: TGTGCCAGCAGTTTAAGTGCAGGGCTAAATCAGCCCCAGCATTTT.

This clone was counted a single time. The gene calls are TRBV28 and TRBJ2-1; tentative D call: TRBD2 (7 bases). Germline V gene sequence: CDR1 MDHEN, CDR2 SYDVKM. This CDR3 comprises 16 residues. The V end lost 3 bases, the J end lost 7 bases, and 19 bases lay between the germline ends. The CDR3 is CASSFFQGREGNEQFF. CDR3 sequence (DNA): TGTGCCAGCAGTTTTTTTCAGGGGAGGGAGGGGAATGAGCAGTTCTTC.

This sequence joins TRBV12-5 and TRBJ2-2; no clear D gene. In germline, CDR1 is LGHNT, CDR2 FRNRAP. Trimming cost V 1 base and J 3 bases, with 9 bases left between them. The length of the CDR3 is 15 residues. The CDR3 sequence: CASGLAWPDTGELFF. The CDR3 nucleotides are TGTGCTAGTGGTTTGGCCTGGCCGGACACCGGGGAGCTGTTTTTT.

V and J are TRBV6-6 and TRBJ2-7; 12 bases are a match to TRBD2. The CDR3 contains 16 residues. With V trimmed by 5 bases and J by 6 bases, 11 bases remained unmatched. In germline, CDR1 is MNHNY, CDR2 SVGAGI (reference sequence). In DNA form, the CDR3 reads TGTGCCAGCAGTCGACGGACTAGCGGGAAAGAGGTCGAGCAGTACTTC. Amino acids: CASSRRTSGKEVEQYF.

The chain carries TRBV29-1 and TRBJ1-5; D remains unclear. The CDR3 is made up of 10 amino acids. Trimming took 3 bases from V and 10 from J, leaving 7 bases between them. Germline CDR1 reads SQVTM; CDR2 reads ANQGSEA. DNA for the CDR3: TGCAGCGTTGATCTCCCCCCCCAGCATTTT. Residues: CSVDLPPQHF.

The chain joins TRBV4-1 to TRBJ2-1, with a weak D call TRBD1 (5 bases). Germline CDR1 is MGHRA and CDR2 is YSYEKL. The CDR3 consists of 17 residues. The V gene lost 1 base and the J gene lost 2 bases, with 15 bases spanning the gap. The CDR3 DNA sequence: TGCGCCAGCAGCCAAGCTTTCTTAGGGGAAACCTACAATGAGCAGTTCTTC. It specifies CASSQAFLGETYNEQFF.

This clone showed up just once. The V gene is TRBV25-1, the J gene TRBJ2-7; tentatively, D is TRBD2 (6 bases). Germline CDR1 is MGHDK and CDR2 is SYGVNS. V was cut by 0 bases and J by 2 bases, with 14 bases left in between. The CDR3 covers 16 residues. The CDR3 nucleotides are TGTGCCAGCAGTGAATATCGAGGGACTCACCCCTACGAGCAGTACTTC. Encoded protein: CASSEYRGTHPYEQYF.

The chain uses TRBV11-2 and TRBJ2-7; D might be TRBD2 (5 bases). V was trimmed by 3 bases and J by 2 bases, leaving 20 bases between them. Germline CDR1 and CDR2: SGHAT and FQNNGV. The CDR3 is 17 amino acids. CDR3 bases: TGTGCCAGCAGCTTGGAGGCCCTTCAAGCCGAGACCTACGAGCAGTACTTC. Protein: CASSLEALQAETYEQYF.

The chain couples TRBV10-1 to TRBJ2-1; maybe TRBD2 (5 bases). The CDR3 is 16 amino acids. Germline values: CDR1 WNHNN, CDR2 SYGVQD (reference sequence). V lost 3 bases, J lost 1 base, and 13 bases lay in between. The DNA of the CDR3 is TGCGCCAGCAGTGATGGTGGGAGTGGGTCCTACAATGAGCAGTTCTTC. It specifies CASSDGGSGSYNEQFF.

This chain uses TRBV27 with TRBJ2-1; D uncertain. Germline CDR1 and CDR2: MNHEY and SMNVEV (reference sequence). The V end was cut by 5 bases, the J end by 10 bases, with 15 bases between. CDR3 size: 13 residues. This CDR3 reads CASSGRGVGEQFF. DNA for the CDR3: TGTGCCAGCAGTGGCCGCGGTGTCGGCGAGCAGTTCTTC.

The rearrangement links TRBV19 to TRBJ2-7, with 9 bases fitting TRBD1. The length of the CDR3 is 14 residues. The germline gives CDR1 LNHDA, CDR2 SQIVND (reference sequence). The trim removed 5 bases at V and 3 bases at J, leaving 5 bases unmatched. The CDR3, as DNA: TGTGCCAGTAGTCCCGGGACAGGGAACTACGAGCAGTACTTC. Amino acid sequence: CASSPGTGNYEQYF.

The rearrangement links TRBV6-5 to TRBJ1-1; D remains unclear. The V gene's germline CDR1 is MNHEY and CDR2 SVGAGI. The germline V and J ends were trimmed by 5 bases and 5 bases, with 18 bases remaining between them. This CDR3 region has 15 residues. In DNA form, the CDR3 reads TGTGCCAGCAGTAGATCTAGGGATTGGGAGACTGAAGCTTTCTTT. Its translation: CASSRSRDWETEAFF.

This clone was observed a handful of times. The chain joins TRBV7-2 to TRBJ2-1; D gene uncertain. V was cut by 7 bases and J by 7 bases, with 17 bases left in between. The CDR3 loop spans 14 amino acids. In germline, CDR1 is SGHTA, CDR2 FQGNSA. The CDR3 here is CASTTWASGNEQFF. In nucleotides, the CDR3 is TGTGCCAGCACCACATGGGCTAGTGGGAATGAGCAGTTCTTC.

This chain connects TRBV10-1 to TRBJ2-2; D call uncertain. Germline V gene lookup returns CDR1 WNHNN and CDR2 SYGVQD (reference sequence). There are 14 residues in the CDR3. V was pared by 2 bases and J by 8 bases, with 12 bases between. In DNA form, the CDR3 reads TGCGCCAGCAGTGAGGGAAAGTTGATAGGGGAGCTGTTTTTT. It is translated as CASSEGKLIGELFF.

V is TRBV7-9 and J is TRBJ2-7; the D gene is possibly TRBD1 (6 bases). CDR1 and CDR2 from the germline V gene are SEHNR and FQNEAQ (reference sequence). The CDR3 is made up of 16 amino acids. With 5 bases removed from V and 0 bases from J, the gap between germline ends came to 17 bases. CDR3 DNA sequence: TGTGCCAGCAGCGATATTACGGGACAAAGCTCCTACGAGCAGTACTTC. Residues: CASSDITGQSSYEQYF.

The chain combines TRBV19 with TRBJ2-1; D not resolved. V was clipped by 7 bases and J by 10 bases, with 20 bases between them. Germline V CDR1 and CDR2: LNHDA, SQIVND (reference sequence). This CDR3 has 14 residues. The CDR3 sequence: CASNLKDAITEQFF. CDR3 bases: TGTGCCAGTAACCTTAAGGACGCAATCACCGAGCAGTTCTTC.

V is TRBV6-1 and J is TRBJ1-5; possible D gene TRBD1, 6 bases. V lost 2 bases to trimming and J lost 0 bases, with 17 bases between them. The CDR3 is 18 residues long. Germline V gene sequence: CDR1 MNHNS, CDR2 SASEGT. CDR3 bases: TGTGCCAGCAGTGAACCGGGGGCCGCCCGATATAGCAATCAGCCCCAGCATTTT. It translates to CASSEPGAARYSNQPQHF.

CDR3: CATDPGTSGRGSYNEQFF. For the CDR3, the DNA is TGTGCCACCGATCCAGGGACTAGCGGGAGAGGGTCCTACAATGAGCAGTTCTTC. The chain carries TRBV19 and TRBJ2-1, with 14 bases aligning to TRBD2. Germline trimming cut 10 bases from V and 1 base from J; bases unmatched to any gene: 12. The CDR3 length is 18 residues. Germline CDR1 and CDR2: LNHDA and SQIVND (reference sequence).

The chain is built from TRBV27 and TRBJ2-7, with D unresolved. Germline loops: CDR1 MNHEY, CDR2 SMNVEV (reference sequence). The V end lost 5 bases, the J end lost 2 bases, and 10 bases lay between the germline ends. This CDR3 is 13 amino acids long. CDR3 loop: CASSPIAPYEQYF. The CDR3 region has the DNA TGTGCCAGCAGTCCCATCGCCCCCTACGAGCAGTACTTC.

The rearrangement joins TRBV27 to TRBJ1-5; D call uncertain. The CDR3 totals 13 residues. Trimming shortened V by 7 bases and J by 1 base, and 8 bases separated the two germline ends. Germline lookup yields CDR1 MNHEY and CDR2 SMNVEV (reference sequence). CDR3 nucleotides: TGTGCCAGCAAGGATGGGAGCAATCAGCCCCAGCATTTT. This codes for CASKDGSNQPQHF.

The chain carries TRBV29-1 and TRBJ1-2; TRBD1 matches at 11 bases. In germline, CDR1 is SQVTM, CDR2 ANQGSEA. There are 18 residues in the CDR3. After removal of 3 bases from V and 1 base from J, the junction contained 13 bases not matched to a gene. CDR3 in DNA: TGCAGCGTTGATCTGGGGACGGACAGGGGGCGTGTTAACTATGGCTACACCTTC. Its protein product is CSVDLGTDRGRVNYGYTF.